The T cell receptor beta chain under discussion was sequenced for a study of blood T cells in healthy people across ages. A second PCR of about 6 to 11 cycles used a sample-barcoded 5' primer and a J-beta primer mix. Each cDNA was tagged by a template-switch adaptor containing 12 random nucleotides. MiXCR, run by TCRdb on the 5' RACE reads, gives a single entry per CDR3 protein. The sample has approximately 1,100,000 distinct CDR3 sequences; around 45% are singletons. Germline-derived CDR1 and CDR2 are DFQATT and SNEGSKA (reference sequence). V shed 0 bases and J shed 0 bases, with 10 bases lying between them. The CDR3 sequence is 15 residues long.

The source of this sequence is a woman aged 60 to 75 in good health. The chain carries TRBV20-1 and TRBJ2-3; D unclear. The material sequenced was blood. The CDR3 sequence is CSARDPSASTDTQYF. In DNA form, the CDR3 reads TGCAGTGCTAGAGATCCCTCGGCTAGCACAGATACGCAGTATTTT.